A selection of T cell receptor beta chains follows, all from one sample in a study of blood T cell repertoires in COVID-19. Generated by immunoSEQ multiplex PCR, the TCRdb table keeps only in-frame clones and is missing some. The sample shows some 400,000 clones, over 75% of them seen only once. Material: PBMCs or T cells enriched from blood (not recorded which). These receptors all stem from a man aged 25 to 40 who had recovered from COVID-19. Both conserved end residues are part of each CDR3. D genes are given only for firm matches. Size is stated for part of the rows, as once, few or many counts, or as a class when the clone is expanded.

TRBJ1-6 | . | once | 11 | TRBV20-1 | TGCAGTGCTAGAGTCGGTTCACCCCTCCACTTT | CSARVGSPLHF
TRBJ1-1 | . | once | 15 | TRBV9 | TGTGCCAGCAGCGTAGAGGGGACATCAAACACTGAAGCTTTCTTT | CASSVEGTSNTEAFF
TRBJ1-2 | TRBD1 | . | 13 | TRBV27 | TGTGCCAGCAGTCGGGACAGCTTTTATGGCTACACCTTC | CASSRDSFYGYTF
TRBJ2-2 | TRBD1 | . | 14 | TRBV2 | TGTGCCAGCACCGGACAGGGGAGGACCGGGGAGCTGTTTTTT | CASTGQGRTGELFF
TRBJ2-3 | . | . | 12 | TRBV30 | TGTGCCTGGAGTGTAGGGGGGGGGCCGCAGTATTTT | CAWSVGGGPQYF
TRBJ1-3 | . | . | 12 | TRBV29-1 | TGCAGTGTGGGCCAAACTGGAAACACCATATATTTT | CSVGQTGNTIYF
TRBJ2-1 | TRBD1 | . | 15 | TRBV19 | TGTGCCAGTAGTCCACGGGACAGAGATTACAATGAGCAGTTCTTC | CASSPRDRDYNEQFF
TRBJ1-5 | . | . | 14 | TRBV10-3 | TGTGCCATCAGCCTGGGGGGTAACAATCAGCCCCAGCATTTT | CAISLGGNNQPQHF
TRBJ2-1 | . | . | 15 | TRBV15 | TGTGCCACCAGTAAAGGGGGAACGGCTGGCAATGAGCAGTTCTTC | CATSKGGTAGNEQFF
TRBJ2-2 | . | once | 13 | TRBV19 | TGTGCCAGTAATACATACAACACCGGGGAGCTGTTTTTT | CASNTYNTGELFF
TRBJ1-2 | . | . | 15 | TRBV9 | TGTGCCAGCAGCGTAGAGCGGGACCGGGTCTATGGCTACACCTTC | CASSVERDRVYGYTF
TRBJ1-1 | . | . | 14 | TRBV5-1 | TGCGCCAGCAGCTTAAGCCAAGTGAACACTGAAGCTTTCTTT | CASSLSQVNTEAFF
TRBJ2-1 | TRBD2 | . | 15 | TRBV19 | TGTGCCAGTAGTACTCCGGGACTAGCAGGCGATGAGCAGTTCTTC | CASSTPGLAGDEQFF
TRBJ1-2 | . | . | 15 | TRBV3-1/TRBV3-2 | TGTGCCAGCAGCCATGCTACCACAGTATCGTATGGCTACACCTTC | CASSHATTVSYGYTF
TRBJ2-3 | TRBD1 | . | 13 | TRBV7-8 | TGTGCCAGCAGCTTAGGACGGGGACAGACCCCATATTTT | CASSLGRGQTPYF
TRBJ2-1 | TRBD2 | . | 16 | TRBV19 | TGTGCCAGTAGTATAAGCGGGGGGTACCTCTACAATGAGCAGTTCTTC | CASSISGGYLYNEQFF
TRBJ1-2 | . | few | 17 | TRBV13 | TGTGCCAGCAGCTCACCTCCGGAGACGTCGACGAACTATGGCTACACCTTC | CASSSPPETSTNYGYTF
TRBJ2-1 | . | . | 15 | TRBV7-6 | TGTGCCAGCAGCTTAGCCGGGGGACTCCCCAATGAGCAGTTCTTC | CASSLAGGLPNEQFF
TRBJ1-2 | . | . | 14 | TRBV9 | TGTGCCAGCAGCGTAGGAAAGGGGGTAGACGGCTACACCTTC | CASSVGKGVDGYTF
TRBJ2-7 | . | . | 14 | TRBV4-3 | TGCGCCAGCAGCCAAGATCGCAGGGTTGGCGAGCAGTACTTC | CASSQDRRVGEQYF
TRBJ2-2 | . | . | 16 | TRBV11-2 | TGTGCCAGCAGCTTACTTGCGGGGCCGAACACCGGGGAGCTGTTTTTT | CASSLLAGPNTGELFF
TRBJ1-6 | TRBD1 | . | 14 | TRBV2 | TGTGCCAGCGAAGGACAGGGGTGGAATTCACCCCTCCACTTT | CASEGQGWNSPLHF
TRBJ1-2 | TRBD1 | . | 15 | TRBV9 | TGTGCCAGCAGCTCAGGACAGGGAAAGGGGTATGGCTACACCTTC | CASSSGQGKGYGYTF
TRBJ2-2 | . | . | 12 | TRBV7-3 | TGTGCCAGCAGCTTTAGTACCGGGGAGCTGTTTTTT | CASSFSTGELFF
TRBJ1-6 | TRBD1 | . | 17 | TRBV10-3 | TGTGCCACTCGACAGGGGGATTTGGCTTTGTATAATTCACCCCTCCACTTT | CATRQGDLALYNSPLHF
TRBJ2-2 | . | . | 14 | TRBV21-1 | TGTGCCAGCAGCAGGTGGGGAGGAACCGGGGAGCTGTTTTTT | CASSRWGGTGELFF
TRBJ2-7 | . | . | 15 | TRBV27 | TGTGCCAGCAGTTTATCCGGCAGGGGTTCCTACGAGCAGTACTTC | CASSLSGRGSYEQYF
TRBJ1-2 | TRBD1 | once | 14 | TRBV7-2 | TGTGCCAGCAGCCCGGGATCAGGGGGATATGGCTACACCTTC | CASSPGSGGYGYTF
TRBJ2-5 | . | . | 11 | TRBV20-1 | TGCAGTGCTAGGAGGCTTGAGACCCAGTACTTC | CSARRLETQYF
TRBJ2-1 | TRBD2 | . | 15 | TRBV9 | TGTGCCAGCAGCCCTAGCGGGGGGGCCGGGAATGAGCAGTTCTTC | CASSPSGGAGNEQFF
TRBJ1-5 | . | . | 16 | TRBV5-1 | TGCGCCAGCAGCTTATTACAGGTTGATAGCAATCAGCCCCAGCATTTT | CASSLLQVDSNQPQHF
TRBJ1-3 | . | few | 14 | TRBV25-1 | TGTGCCAGCAGTGCTGCCGCAGGGCCTAACACCATATATTTT | CASSAAAGPNTIYF
TRBJ2-6 | . | . | 18 | TRBV7-2 | TGTGCCAGCAGCTTAGCGTACAGGGCGAACTCTGGGGCCAACGTCCTGACTTTC | CASSLAYRANSGANVLTF
TRBJ2-2 | . | . | 13 | TRBV5-4 | TGTGCCAGCAGTTTACTCTTATCCGGGGAGCTGTTTTTT | CASSLLLSGELFF
TRBJ2-7 | TRBD2 | . | 13 | TRBV15 | TGTGCCACTCGACAAGCGGGGGGTTACGAGCAGTACTTC | CATRQAGGYEQYF
TRBJ1-2 | TRBD1 | . | 14 | TRBV7-9 | TGTGCCAGCAGCCTGACAGGGACTTCGAGAGGCTACACCTTC | CASSLTGTSRGYTF